This T cell receptor beta chain is from a study of cytomegalovirus exposure and HLA in healthy donors. Overall study results and limits: As a later analysis showed, several of the most significant clusters appeared to be linked to common viral pathogens. Presence/absence analyses assumed roughly uniform sequencing depth across donors. With DRB1 most and HLA-C fewest, TCR association rates differed between HLA loci in a later analysis. When a later analysis compared HLA-associated TCR beta chains with equally common others, the HLA-associated chains turned out to be more clonally expanded and to have lower generation probabilities.

As concerns this clone: The antigen is undetermined.

Primers included in the PCR were 60 Vbeta and 13 Jbeta primers. The data were produced by immunoSEQ multiplex PCR, yet TCRdb's version contains in-frame clones alone and is incomplete. The table includes around 230,000 clones, 70% to 90% detected once. V dropped 3 bases and J dropped 4 bases, with 16 bases sitting between them. The CDR3 loop spans 15 amino acids. The germline V gene encodes CDR1 SGDLS and CDR2 YYNGEE. The clonotype comes from a girl under 10 years old in good health and CMV-seronegative. This chain joins TRBV9 and TRBJ1-2; perhaps TRBD1 as D (5 bases). Material: PBMCs. The DNA of the CDR3 is TGTGCCAGCAGCGGGCGAGACAGAGTAGTCTATGGCTACACCTTC. Translated: CASSGRDRVVYGYTF.